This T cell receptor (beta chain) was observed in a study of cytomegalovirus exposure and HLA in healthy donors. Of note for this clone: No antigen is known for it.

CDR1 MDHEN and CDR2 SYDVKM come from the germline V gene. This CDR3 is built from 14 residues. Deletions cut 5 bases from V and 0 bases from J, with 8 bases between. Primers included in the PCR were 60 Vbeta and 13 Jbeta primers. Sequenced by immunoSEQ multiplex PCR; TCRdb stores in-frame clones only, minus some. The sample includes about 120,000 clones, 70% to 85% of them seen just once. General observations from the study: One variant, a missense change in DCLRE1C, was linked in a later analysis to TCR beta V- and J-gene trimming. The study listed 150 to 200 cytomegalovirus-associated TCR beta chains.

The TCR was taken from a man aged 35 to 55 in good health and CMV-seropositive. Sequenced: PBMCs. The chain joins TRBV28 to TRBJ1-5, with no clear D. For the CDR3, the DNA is TGTGCCAGCAGTCCGAGTTATAGCAATCAGCCCCAGCATTTT. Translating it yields CASSPSYSNQPQHF.